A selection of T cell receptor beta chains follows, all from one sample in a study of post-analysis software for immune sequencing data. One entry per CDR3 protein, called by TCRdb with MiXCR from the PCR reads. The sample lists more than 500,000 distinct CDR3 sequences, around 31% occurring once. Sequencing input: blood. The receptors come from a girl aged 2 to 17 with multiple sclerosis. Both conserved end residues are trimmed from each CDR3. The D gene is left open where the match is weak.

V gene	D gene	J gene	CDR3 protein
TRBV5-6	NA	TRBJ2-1	ASSYSDRSYNEQF
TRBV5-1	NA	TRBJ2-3	ASSLAGRRSGDTQY
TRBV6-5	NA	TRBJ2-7	ASSYRRREQY
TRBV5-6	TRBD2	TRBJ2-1	ASSLAGGEF
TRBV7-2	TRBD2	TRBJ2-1	ASSFSTAGGQNEQF
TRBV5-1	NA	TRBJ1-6	ASRGGDSPLH
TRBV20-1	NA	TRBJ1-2	SARVVAYT
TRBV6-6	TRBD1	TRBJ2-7	ASTTGQGVYEQY
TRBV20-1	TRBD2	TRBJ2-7	SARTRWGLAGIYEQY
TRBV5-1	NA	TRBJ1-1	ASSPSSGQALLTAF
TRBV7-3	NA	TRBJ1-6	ASIPTSSYNSPLH
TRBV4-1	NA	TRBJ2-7	ASSQGTPVYEQY
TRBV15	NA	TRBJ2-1	ATSFGRRNEQF
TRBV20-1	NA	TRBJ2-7	SAGDIYEQY
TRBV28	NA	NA	ASSSSPGGKTQY